This T cell receptor beta chain was obtained from a study of T cells after yellow fever vaccination. This clonotype occurred many times. Its antigen is as yet unknown. Study results and limitations: CD4 and CD8 compartments shared a small share of clonotypes.

The CDR3 covers 15 residues. J was trimmed by 7 bases and V by 7 bases; bases with no gene match: 11. TCRdb independently ran MiXCR on the 5' RACE reads; one entry per CDR3 protein. The data show more than 90,000 distinct CDR3 sequences, with around 6.7% seen just once and approximately 2.7% held by the top ten. The chain carries TRBV12-3 or TRBV12-4 and TRBJ1-5; 9 nucleotides match TRBD1. The receptor was derived from a man aged 18 to 29 who received the YFV17D yellow fever vaccine. Specimen: CD4+ T cells sorted from PBMCs, collected around 45 days after the first yellow fever vaccination. The CDR3 reads CASNHGDRDTQPQHF. In DNA, the CDR3 is TGTGCCAGCAACCACGGGGACAGGGACACCCAGCCCCAGCATTTT.